The 7 T cell receptor beta chains below all came from one sample that was sequenced in a study of blood T cell repertoires in COVID-19. The protocol was immunoSEQ multiplex PCR, while the TCRdb copy is restricted to in-frame clones and leaves out a portion. The table has over 200,000 clones, 91% seen once. The sample taken for sequencing was peripheral blood. These receptors were taken from a person aged 18 to 30 with COVID-19, enrolled during active disease.

V usage is TRBV29-1 and J usage is TRBJ1-3; D may be TRBD1 (5 bases). The CDR3 loop spans 16 amino acids. Looked up from germline, CDR1 is SQVTM and CDR2 is ANQGSEA. V was clipped by 4 bases and J by 0 bases, with 16 bases between them. The CDR3 nucleotides are TGCAGCGTTGGGGGGGACGCGGACGGCTCTGGAAACACCATATATTTT. It specifies CSVGGDADGSGNTIYF.

The rearrangement links TRBV7-9 to TRBJ1-2; TRBD1 matches 9 bases. The length of the CDR3 is 16 residues. V dropped 5 bases and J dropped 0; count of bases not matched to a gene: 7. CDR1 and CDR2 from the germline V gene are SEHNR and FQNEAQ (reference sequence). In DNA form, the CDR3 reads TGTGCCAGCAGCCAGACAGGGGGGACTTCTAACTATGGCTACACCTTC. Its protein is CASSQTGGTSNYGYTF.

This clone was counted only a few times. This rearrangement joins TRBV3-1 (or the pseudogene TRBV3-2) to TRBJ1-2; the D is unclear. The germline V gene encodes CDR1 LGHDT and CDR2 YNNKEL (reference sequence). The ends were cut back, 4 bases at V and 7 bases at J, with 22 bases in the middle. The CDR3 runs to 16 residues. The CDR3 is CASSLLGKGRRRGYTF. CDR3 nucleotides: TGTGCCAGCAGCCTACTAGGTAAAGGGAGAAGACGTGGCTACACCTTC.

V is TRBV2 and J is TRBJ1-5; 7 bases are a match to TRBD1. The CDR3 is made up of 16 amino acids. Trimming cost V 3 bases and J 5 bases; bases outside gene matches: 10. Per germline, CDR1 SNHLY and CDR2 FYNNEI. For the CDR3, the DNA is TGTGCCAGCAGTGAGATCGGGCAAGGGGGCTATCAGCCCCAGCATTTT. Protein: CASSEIGQGGYQPQHF.

In nucleotides, the CDR3 is TGTGCCGGGGGCGGAGGGGGCGACGAGCAGTACTTC. Amino acid sequence: CAGGGGGDEQYF. The chain employs TRBV5-4 and TRBJ2-7; a weak D match, TRBD1 (7 bases). Per the germline V gene, CDR1 is SGHNT and CDR2 is YYREEE (reference sequence). The V gene lost 10 bases and the J gene lost 5 bases, with 16 bases spanning the gap. The CDR3 covers 12 residues.

The V gene is TRBV23-1, the J gene TRBJ2-3; 10 nucleotides agree with TRBD2. TRBV23-1 carries the ORF label, with uncertain function. Losses at the gene ends were 0 bases for V and 2 bases for J; bases not matched to a gene: 14. CDR3 length: 20 amino acids. The CDR3 here is CASSQSMASGSCHPTDTQYF. The CDR3 DNA reads TGCGCCAGCAGTCAATCGATGGCTAGCGGGAGCTGTCACCCCACAGATACGCAGTATTTT.

The chain combines TRBV19 with TRBJ2-7, with 10 bases identical to TRBD1. Germline V gene lookup returns CDR1 LNHDA and CDR2 SQIVND (reference sequence). CDR3 length equals 14 residues. The V and J ends lost 3 bases and 4 bases, in that order; junction bases with no gene match: 3. The CDR3 sequence: CASSMRTGGYEQYF. The CDR3 nucleotides are TGTGCCAGTAGTATGAGGACAGGGGGGTACGAGCAGTACTTC.